This TCR beta chain was identified during a study of shared clonotypes between healthy human individuals. Germline CDR1 is MNHEY and CDR2 is SVGAGI. The CDR3 loop spans 14 amino acids. Unmatched junction bases numbered 5, after V lost 5 bases and J lost 4 bases. About this clone itself: Its antigen remains unknown.

The sorted-subset replicate PCRs were given 150 to 250 ng DNA, which is 30,000 or so T cell genomes. The method was immunoSEQ multiplex PCR; TCRdb's version includes in-frame clones alone and lacks a portion of them. Counted here are millions of clones, 85% to 95% occurring once; the ten biggest clones make up under 0.15%. Regarding the study as a whole: What naive subsets generally showed was a larger estimated richness than memory subsets showed. Shared across a few donors were around 5% of the naive CD4 clonotypes.

Sequenced material: naive CD4+ T cells sorted from blood. Specified subset: CD45RA+ positively selected. The rearrangement links TRBV6-5 to TRBJ2-3, with 8 bases lining up with TRBD1. The sequence derives from a man between 18 and 35 years old in good health. CDR3 protein: CASSQGQGADTQYF. CDR3 DNA: TGTGCCAGCAGTCAAGGACAGGGAGCAGATACGCAGTATTTT.